The present TCR beta chain was sequenced within a study of blood T cell repertoires in COVID-19. Study-wide background: T cells, B-cell-depleted T cells, or PBMCs supplied cDNA or gDNA.

The table lists this clone with a count of one. Here immunoSEQ multiplex PCR was the method, and the copy in TCRdb shows in-frame clones only, minus some. The sample has 50,000 or so clones, over 90% seen once. Germline CDR1 and CDR2: SEHNR and FQNEAQ (reference sequence). This CDR3 has 14 amino acids. V gave up 4 bases and J gave up 1 base; unmatched junction bases: 3. The genes are TRBV7-9 and TRBJ2-7; 8 bases are a match to TRBD1. The sequence was collected from a man aged 55 to 70 with COVID-19, enrolled during active disease. Sequenced sample: peripheral blood. CDR3 loop: CASSSGQVSYEQYF. CDR3 nucleotide sequence: TGTGCCAGCAGCTCGGGACAGGTATCCTACGAGCAGTACTTC.